This T cell receptor (beta chain) was captured in a study of T cells in Graves' hyperthyroidism and ophthalmopathy. Stability of Graves' hyperthyroidism was defined as absent ophthalmopathy progression within 18 months. Each patient was aged 18 to 65 and had newly diagnosed hyperthyroidism of under 2 months' duration. Clinicians diagnosed patients from clinical symptoms, serum thyroxine and TRAb, thyroid ultrasound and orbital computed tomography. Authors of the study amplified TCR beta CDR3 regions from RNA transcripts. First-round RT-PCR with HTBI primers amplified the TCR CDR3 region. TCRdb reprocessed the multiplex PCR reads via MiXCR and lists one record per CDR3 protein. The sample yields about 380,000 distinct CDR3 sequences, about 15% seen once. The CDR3 totals 17 residues. V trimming: 2 bases; J trimming: 6 bases; junction bases outside the gene matches: 7. Germline assignment: CDR1 SGHAT and CDR2 FQDESV (reference sequence).

The source is a woman aged 55 to 70 with Graves' hyperthyroidism. The V call is TRBV11-1, the J call TRBJ2-1; 13 positions match TRBD2. The sequenced material came from blood. CDR3 residues: CASSLNWTSGRGNEQFF. CDR3 bases: TGTGCCAGCAGCTTAAACTGGACTAGCGGGAGAGGCAATGAGCAGTTCTTC.